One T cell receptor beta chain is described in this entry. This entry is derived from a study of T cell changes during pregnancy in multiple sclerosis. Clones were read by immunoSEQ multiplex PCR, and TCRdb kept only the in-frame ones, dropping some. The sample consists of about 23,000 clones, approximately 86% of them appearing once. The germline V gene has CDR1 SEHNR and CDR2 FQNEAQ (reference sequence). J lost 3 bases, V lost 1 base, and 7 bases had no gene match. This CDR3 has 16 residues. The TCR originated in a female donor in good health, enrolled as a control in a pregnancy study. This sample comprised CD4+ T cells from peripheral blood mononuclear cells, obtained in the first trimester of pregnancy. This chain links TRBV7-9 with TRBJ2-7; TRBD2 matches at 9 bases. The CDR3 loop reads CASSLDEGGGDYEQYF. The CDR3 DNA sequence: TGTGCCAGCAGCTTAGATGAAGGCGGGGGGGACTACGAGCAGTACTTC.